The clone carrying this T cell receptor beta chain showed up just a few times. Its antigen remains unidentified. V lost 6 bases, J lost 3 bases, and 11 bases lay in between. This CDR3 has 13 amino acids. The germline V gene encodes CDR1 SGHDN and CDR2 FVKESK. This specimen comes from a study of blood T cells in healthy people across ages. Broader study findings: Whereas aged donors had fewer naive CD4+ cells, long-lived donors had more of them and higher diversity.

The authors ran a second PCR of about 7 to 11 cycles using a sample-barcoded 5' primer and a J-beta primer mix. From the 5' RACE reads, TCRdb called clonotypes with MiXCR, one entry per CDR3 protein. The table records some 850,000 distinct CDR3 sequences, about 26% of them present only once. These same records also appear under a second study, on T cells of mothers and their children. As that study records: In related and unrelated pairs alike, thymic selection shapes TCR recombination output, with inherited differences minor.

The source of this sequence is a boy aged 10-17 years in good health. Sequenced: blood. The gene calls are TRBV14 and TRBJ2-5; maybe TRBD1 (5 bases). The CDR3 DNA follows: TGTGCCAGCAGTCCGCAGGGAAAAGAGACCCAGTACTTC. It specifies CASSPQGKETQYF.